Shown below are 10 T cell receptor beta chains from a single sample sequenced in a study of blood T cell repertoires in COVID-19. Sequencing used immunoSEQ multiplex PCR; TCRdb keeps in-frame clones, though not all of them. Among tens of thousands of clones listed, about 88% were seen once. Sample: peripheral blood. The receptors shown here come from a woman older than 75 with active COVID-19.

The chain is built from TRBV9 and TRBJ2-2; TRBD2 matches 16 bases. The CDR3 has 17 amino acids. Germline assignment: CDR1 SGDLS and CDR2 YYNGEE. The V segment lost 2 bases and the J segment 5 bases; nucleotides outside the gene matches: 3. The CDR3 bases are TGTGCCAGCAGCGTGGGACTAGCGGGAGGGGGGACCGGGGAGCTGTTTTTT. Its protein product is CASSVGLAGGGTGELFF.

J is TRBJ2-1 and V is TRBV6-6, with a tentative D call TRBD2 (5 bases). Trimming took 4 bases from V and 5 from J, leaving 9 bases between them. CDR1 is MNHNY, CDR2 SVGAGI, per germline (reference sequence). The CDR3 is made up of 13 amino acids. CDR3 sequence (DNA): TGTGCCAGCAGTTTGGACTGGAACAATGAGCAGTTCTTC. Its protein product is CASSLDWNNEQFF.

The chain couples TRBV5-4 to TRBJ2-3; D remains ambiguous. Per the germline V gene, CDR1 is SGHNT and CDR2 is YYREEE (reference sequence). This CDR3 has 14 residues. The germline V and J ends were trimmed by 4 bases and 0 bases, with 9 bases remaining between them. This CDR3 is CASSLGWSTDTQYF. The DNA for the CDR3 is TGTGCCAGCAGCCTAGGATGGAGCACAGATACGCAGTATTTT.

This sequence joins TRBV27 and TRBJ2-7, with 8 bases matching TRBD1. Germline lookup yields CDR1 MNHEY and CDR2 SMNVEV (reference sequence). V gave up 3 bases and J gave up 4 bases; unmatched junction bases: 8. The CDR3 has 15 residues. The CDR3 sequence: CASSFTGGSPYEQYF. CDR3 nucleotide sequence: TGTGCCAGCAGTTTTACAGGGGGAAGTCCTTACGAGCAGTACTTC.

The CDR3 protein is CASSQESTGVGADTQYF. Written as DNA, the CDR3 is TGCGCCAGCAGCCAAGAGTCGACGGGAGTAGGGGCAGATACGCAGTATTTT. The chain recombines TRBV4-1 with TRBJ2-3; possibly TRBD2 for D (6 bases). V was pared by 0 bases and J by 4 bases, with 17 bases between. Germline-derived CDR1 and CDR2 are MGHRA and YSYEKL. This CDR3 is 17 amino acids long.

The genes are TRBV18 and TRBJ2-7, with TRBD1 matching over 8 bases. The CDR3 contains 14 residues. Germline V gene lookup returns CDR1 KGHSH and CDR2 LQKENI. J was trimmed by 7 bases and V by 1 base; bases with no gene match: 6. Written as DNA, the CDR3 is TGTGCCAGCTCACCACTGACAGGGGCGGGTGAGCAGTACTTC. Its protein product is CASSPLTGAGEQYF.

The chain uses TRBV18 and TRBJ1-1; D not certain. Germline V gene sequence: CDR1 KGHSH, CDR2 LQKENI. Trimming took off 2 bases at V and 3 bases at J, with 7 bases between the two ends. The CDR3 length is 13 residues. The CDR3 nucleotides are TGTGCCAGCTCACCAGAGAGAGACACTGAAGCTTTCTTT. As protein: CASSPERDTEAFF. Looking up the rest from reference TRBV18 and TRBJ1-1 gives the full variable domain: NAGVMQNPRHLVRRRGQEARLRCSPMKGHSHVYWYRQLPEEGLKFMVYLQKENIIDESGMPKERFSAEFPKEGPSILRIQQVVRGDSAAYFCASSPERDTEAFFGQGTRLTVV.

CDR3 nucleotide sequence: TGTGCCAGCAGCTTAGGCACTAGCGGGAGGGCAGGAGAGCAGTTCTTC. It is translated as CASSLGTSGRAGEQFF. This chain links TRBV7-9 with TRBJ2-1, with TRBD2 matching over 13 bases. The trim removed 1 base at V and 10 bases at J, leaving 7 bases unmatched. The germline V gene has CDR1 SEHNR and CDR2 FQNEAQ (reference sequence). The CDR3 is 16 amino acids. Based on the CDR3 plus reference TRBV7-9 and TRBJ2-1, the full variable domain is DTGVSQNPRHKITKRGQNVTFRCDPISEHNRLYWYRQTLGQGPEFLTYFQNEAQLEKSRLLSDRFSAERPKGSFSTLEIQRTEQGDSAMYLCASSLGTSGRAGEQFFGPGTRLTVL.

The rearrangement uses TRBV27 and TRBJ2-1; the match to TRBD1 covers 7 bases. Germline lookup yields CDR1 MNHEY and CDR2 SMNVEV (reference sequence). Losses at the gene ends were 4 bases for V and 8 bases for J; bases not matched to a gene: 14. The CDR3 is made up of 16 amino acids. The CDR3 region has the DNA TGTGCCAGCAGTTCCCCTCCCGGGACAGTGGGGGATGAGCAGTTCTTC. Translation: CASSSPPGTVGDEQFF.

In this sample, this clone turned up a few times. The rearrangement joins TRBV6-5 to TRBJ1-1; D gene uncertain. The CDR3 totals 15 residues. CDR1 and CDR2 from the germline V gene are MNHEY and SVGAGI. V dropped 2 bases and J dropped 0 bases, with 10 bases sitting between them. The CDR3 sequence is CASSYSWEMNTEAFF. CDR3 DNA: TGTGCCAGCAGTTACAGTTGGGAGATGAACACTGAAGCTTTCTTT.